Below, one T cell receptor beta chain is given with its context. These data belong to a study of blood T cell repertoires in COVID-19. About the study: Samples came from the United States, Italy and Spain, spanning acute and convalescent COVID-19. Sources were T cells, B-cell-depleted T cells, or PBMCs; the material itself was cDNA or gDNA.

Per the germline V gene, CDR1 is SGHTA and CDR2 is FQGNSA. This CDR3 spans 13 amino acids. Trimming took off 2 bases at V and 4 bases at J, with 9 bases between the two ends. Authors' data handling: How many nucleated cells were present was estimated from reference gene primer amplification. This table comes from immunoSEQ multiplex PCR, and its TCRdb copy is limited to in-frame clones, with some not included. V, J and clone size are those of that table, while D and trimming were read from the DNA. The profile shows about 180,000 clones, around 86% of them singletons. Seattle-derived patients entered the study during active infection and were followed longitudinally.

The material sequenced was peripheral blood. V usage is TRBV7-2 and J usage is TRBJ2-7; D uncertain. The receptor's source is a man aged 60 to 69 with COVID-19, enrolled during active disease. The CDR3 loop reads CASSLPRIYEQYF. The CDR3 DNA reads TGTGCCAGCAGCTTACCGAGGATTTACGAGCAGTACTTC.